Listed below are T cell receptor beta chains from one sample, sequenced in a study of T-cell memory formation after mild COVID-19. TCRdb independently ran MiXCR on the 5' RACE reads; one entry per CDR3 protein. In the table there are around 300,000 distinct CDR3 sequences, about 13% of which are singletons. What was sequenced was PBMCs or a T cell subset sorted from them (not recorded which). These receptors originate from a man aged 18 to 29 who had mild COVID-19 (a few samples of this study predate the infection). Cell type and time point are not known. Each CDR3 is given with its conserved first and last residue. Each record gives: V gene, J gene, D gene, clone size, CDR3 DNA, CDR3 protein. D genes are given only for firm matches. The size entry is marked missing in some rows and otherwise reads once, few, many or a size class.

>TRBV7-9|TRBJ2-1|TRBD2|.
TGTGCCAGCAGCTTCGGCGGGGGGGGATACAATGAGCAGTTCTTC
CASSFGGGGYNEQFF
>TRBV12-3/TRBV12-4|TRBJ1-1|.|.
TGTGCCAGCACTACGACAGCCGGGAACACTGAAGCTTTCTTT
CASTTTAGNTEAFF
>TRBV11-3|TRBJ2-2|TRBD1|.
TGTGCCAGCAGCGGGACAGGGAACACCGGGGAGCTGTTTTTT
CASSGTGNTGELFF
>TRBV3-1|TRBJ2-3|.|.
TGTGCCAGCAGCCAGCGGGCGGCAGATACGCAGTATTTT
CASSQRAADTQYF
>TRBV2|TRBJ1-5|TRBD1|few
TGTGCCAGCAGTGCGGGGACAGGGGGCCGTCAGCCCCAGCATTTT
CASSAGTGGRQPQHF
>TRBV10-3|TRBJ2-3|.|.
TGTGCCACCCGGGAGATCACAGATACGCAGTATTTT
CATREITDTQYF
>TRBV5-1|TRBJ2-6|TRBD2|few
TGCGCCAGCAGCTTGCACACGGGGGGCTCTGGGGCCAACGTCCTGACTTTC
CASSLHTGGSGANVLTF
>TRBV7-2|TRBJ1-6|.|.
TGTGCCAGCAGCCCACTCGGGGGAGCCGCACTTAATTCACCCCTCCACTTT
CASSPLGGAALNSPLHF
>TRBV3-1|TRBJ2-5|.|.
TGTGCCAGCTTTGCTAGCGCGGGGGCGGAGACCCAGTACTTC
CASFASAGAETQYF
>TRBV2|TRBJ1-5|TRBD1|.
TGTGCCAGCAAGGAGGGGGCCTCTAGCAATCAGCCCCAGCATTTT
CASKEGASSNQPQHF
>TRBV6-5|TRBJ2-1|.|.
TGTGCCAGCAGGACAGGTACGGGCGGATCCGGTGAGCAGTTCTTC
CASRTGTGGSGEQFF
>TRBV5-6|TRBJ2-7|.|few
TGTGCCAGTACCCGGGGAGCCTACGAGCAGTACTTC
CASTRGAYEQYF
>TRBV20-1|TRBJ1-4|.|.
TGCAGTGCTACGGCGGCGAAGGATTATGAAAAACTGTTTTTT
CSATAAKDYEKLFF
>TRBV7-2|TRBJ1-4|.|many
TGTGCCAGCAGCTCCGGGACGACCTATGAAAAACTGTTTTTT
CASSSGTTYEKLFF
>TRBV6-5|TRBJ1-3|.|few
TGTGCCAGCAGTCCAGGCATCCTTCGAAACACCATATATTTT
CASSPGILRNTIYF
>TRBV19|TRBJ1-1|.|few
TGTGCCAGTACCAGGACTCGGGGAAACACTGAAGCTTTCTTT
CASTRTRGNTEAFF
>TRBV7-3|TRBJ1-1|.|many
TGTGCCAGCAGCTTAGTCCCCTCCGCTGAAGCTTTCTTT
CASSLVPSAEAFF
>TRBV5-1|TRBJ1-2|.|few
TGCGCCAGCAGCTTGGATGCCCCAGACTATGGCTACACCTTC
CASSLDAPDYGYTF
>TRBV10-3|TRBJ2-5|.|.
TGTGCCATCAGTAACGGGGAGACCCAGTACTTC
CAISNGETQYF
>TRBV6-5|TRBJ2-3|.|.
TGTGCCAGCAGTTACTCGATAGTCCTAGCGACAGATACGCAGTATTTT
CASSYSIVLATDTQYF